Listed below are T cell receptor beta chains from one sample, sequenced in a study of blood T cell repertoires in COVID-19. Clones were sequenced by immunoSEQ multiplex PCR, and TCRdb holds only the in-frame ones, with some missing. The top ten clones hold about 15% of a sample with roughly 80,000 clones, around 88% of them seen once. The sequenced sample was peripheral blood. Source of these receptors: a woman between 55 and 75 years old with acute or convalescent COVID-19. Both conserved end residues are trimmed from each CDR3. The D gene is left open where the match is weak. Size tells how often a clone was seen (once, few, many) or the class of an expanded clone, and some rows leave it out.

>TRBJ1-4|TRBV28|-|-
ASSLAGEKLF
>TRBJ1-3|TRBV5-1|-|-
ASSLEPGNTIY
>TRBJ1-3|TRBV12-3/TRBV12-4|few|-
ASTSGPGNTIY
>TRBJ1-2|TRBV12-3/TRBV12-4|-|TRBD1
ASSPGQAYGYT
>TRBJ1-5|TRBV6-5|-|-
ATRSGSSNQPQH
>TRBJ2-1|TRBV9|-|TRBD2
ASSVAGGPPEDEQF
>TRBJ1-4|TRBV5-1|-|TRBD1
ASSLAHGQGTTNEKLF
>TRBJ1-1|TRBV5-1|-|-
ASSGEGTEAF
>TRBJ2-1|TRBV6-4|-|TRBD2
ASSASPGGQEQF
>TRBJ1-4|TRBV5-1|-|-
ASSLVGGLEEKLF
>TRBJ1-5|TRBV12-5|once|-
ASGLLAGEISNQPQH
>TRBJ1-4|TRBV25-1|-|TRBD1
ASNRQGEANEKLF
>TRBJ1-2|TRBV12-3/TRBV12-4|-|-
ASSLIQGYGYT
>TRBJ2-5|TRBV12-5|-|-
ASGMSGVEETQY
>TRBJ1-1|TRBV30|-|-
AWSETRGTEAF
>TRBJ1-2|TRBV9|once|-
ASSVELQAVWGYT
>TRBJ2-1|TRBV7-9|-|-
ASSMRRGLDNEQF
>TRBJ1-2|TRBV2|-|TRBD1
ASSGDRGGKGYT
>TRBJ1-1|TRBV28|-|TRBD1
ASSLRQGWRTEAF
>TRBJ2-1|TRBV5-1|-|-
ASSDLGPGEQF
>TRBJ1-5|TRBV19|once|TRBD1
ASSTIGQGANQPQH
>TRBJ2-7|TRBV7-5|-|-
ARSASGQGHEQY